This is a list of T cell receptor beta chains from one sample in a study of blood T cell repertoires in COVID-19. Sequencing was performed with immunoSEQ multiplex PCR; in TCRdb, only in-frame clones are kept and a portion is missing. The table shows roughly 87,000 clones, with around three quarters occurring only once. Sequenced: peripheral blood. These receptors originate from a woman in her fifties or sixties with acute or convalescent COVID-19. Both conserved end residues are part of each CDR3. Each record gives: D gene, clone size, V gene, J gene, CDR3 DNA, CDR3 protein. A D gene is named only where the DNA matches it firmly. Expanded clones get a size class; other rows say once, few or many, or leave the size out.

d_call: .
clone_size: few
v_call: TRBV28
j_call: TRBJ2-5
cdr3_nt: TGTGCCAGCAGTACCTACTTAAGCTCCCAAGAGACCCAGTACTTC
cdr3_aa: CASSTYLSSQETQYF

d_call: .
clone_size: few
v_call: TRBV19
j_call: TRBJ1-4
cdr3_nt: TGTGCCAGTAGTATTGCAGGAGCGGCAACTAATGAAAAACTGTTTTTT
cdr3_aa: CASSIAGAATNEKLFF

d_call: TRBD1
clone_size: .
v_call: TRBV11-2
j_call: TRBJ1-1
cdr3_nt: TGTGCCAGCAGCCCGACAGGGGTTTGGGCTGAAGCTTTCTTT
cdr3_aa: CASSPTGVWAEAFF

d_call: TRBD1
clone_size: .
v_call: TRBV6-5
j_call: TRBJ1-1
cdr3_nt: TGTGCCAGCAGTTACGGACAGGGGGGCACTGAAGCTTTCTTT
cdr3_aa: CASSYGQGGTEAFF

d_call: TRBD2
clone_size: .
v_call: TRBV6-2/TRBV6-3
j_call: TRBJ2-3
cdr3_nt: TGTGCCAGCAGTTACTTTGCGGGGGGATACACAGATACGCAGTATTTT
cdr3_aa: CASSYFAGGYTDTQYF

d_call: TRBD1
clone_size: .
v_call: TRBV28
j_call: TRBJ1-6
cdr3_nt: TGTGCCAGCAGCCCGGGACAGATTTATAATTCACCCCTCCACTTT
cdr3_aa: CASSPGQIYNSPLHF

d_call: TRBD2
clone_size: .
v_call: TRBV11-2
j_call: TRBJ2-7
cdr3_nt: TGTGCCAGCAGAACGCGCGGGAGCTCCTACGAGCAGTACTTC
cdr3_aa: CASRTRGSSYEQYF

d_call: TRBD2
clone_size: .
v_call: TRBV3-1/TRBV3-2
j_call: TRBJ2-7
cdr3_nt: TGTGCCAGCAGCCAATTGACTAGCGGGGGACGAAGCTCCTACGAGCAGTACTTC
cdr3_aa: CASSQLTSGGRSSYEQYF

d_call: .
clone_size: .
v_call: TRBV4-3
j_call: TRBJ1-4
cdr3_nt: TGCGCCAGCAGCCAAGACGTTGGGGAGTATAATGAAAAACTGTTTTTT
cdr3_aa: CASSQDVGEYNEKLFF

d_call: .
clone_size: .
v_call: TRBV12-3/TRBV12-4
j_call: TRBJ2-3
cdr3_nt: TGTGCCAGCAGTGATTCCGGGGATACGCAGTATTTT
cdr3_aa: CASSDSGDTQYF

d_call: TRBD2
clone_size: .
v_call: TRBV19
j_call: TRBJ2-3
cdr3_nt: TGTGCCAGTAGCTCTTCGGGGGGGCGCACAGATACGCAGTATTTT
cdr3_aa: CASSSSGGRTDTQYF

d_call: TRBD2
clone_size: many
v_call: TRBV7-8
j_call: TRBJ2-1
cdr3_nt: TGTGCCAGCAGCTTAGAGGAGCGGGGAACGCCCAATGAGCAGTTCTTC
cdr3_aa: CASSLEERGTPNEQFF

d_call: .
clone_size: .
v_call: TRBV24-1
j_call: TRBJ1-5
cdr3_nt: TGTGCCACCAGTGAAGGCGGTCGGCCCCAGCATTTT
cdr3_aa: CATSEGGRPQHF

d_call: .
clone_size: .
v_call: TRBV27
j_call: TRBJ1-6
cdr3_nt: TGTGCCAGCAGTTTATCGCCTACTGTTCCCAATTCACCCCTCCACTTT
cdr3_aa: CASSLSPTVPNSPLHF

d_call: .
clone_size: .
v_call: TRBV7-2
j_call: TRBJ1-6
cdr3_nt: TGTGCCAGCAGCTTAGTTCAGGGGCCGAATTCACCCCTCCACTTT
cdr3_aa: CASSLVQGPNSPLHF

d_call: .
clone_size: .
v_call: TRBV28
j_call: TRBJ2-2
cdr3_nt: TGTGCCAGCAGTTCCCCAAGCGGGCACAACGGGGAGCTGTTTTTT
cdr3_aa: CASSSPSGHNGELFF

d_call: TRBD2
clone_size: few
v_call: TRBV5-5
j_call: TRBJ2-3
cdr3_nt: TGTGCCAGCAGCAGAATAGCGGGGGCCGGAGATACGCAGTATTTT
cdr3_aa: CASSRIAGAGDTQYF

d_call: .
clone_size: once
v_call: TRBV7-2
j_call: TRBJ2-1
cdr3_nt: TGTGCCAGCAGCTTAGCGGGCCAGGGGCAGTTCTTC
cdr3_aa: CASSLAGQGQFF

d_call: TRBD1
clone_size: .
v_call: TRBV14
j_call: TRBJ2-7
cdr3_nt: TGTGCCAGCAGCCAACCGGGACAGGGTTTCTACGAGCAGTACTTC
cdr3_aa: CASSQPGQGFYEQYF

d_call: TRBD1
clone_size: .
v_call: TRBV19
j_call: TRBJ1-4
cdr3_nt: TGTGCCACCCTAGGACAGGGACGAGAAAAACTGTTTTTT
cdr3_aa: CATLGQGREKLFF

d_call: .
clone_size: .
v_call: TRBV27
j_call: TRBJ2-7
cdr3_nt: TGTGCCAGCAGCTCTCTGACAGCATTGCCGTACTTC
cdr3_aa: CASSSLTALPYF

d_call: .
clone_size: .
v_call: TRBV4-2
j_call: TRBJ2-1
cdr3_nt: TGTGCCAGCAGCCAAGATTCCGGGGGGCACGATGAGCAGTTCTTC
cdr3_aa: CASSQDSGGHDEQFF

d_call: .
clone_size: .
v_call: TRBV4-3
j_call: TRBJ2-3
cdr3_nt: TGCGCCAGCAGCCAAGGCCCACTAGTTACAGATACGCAGTATTTT
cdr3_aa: CASSQGPLVTDTQYF

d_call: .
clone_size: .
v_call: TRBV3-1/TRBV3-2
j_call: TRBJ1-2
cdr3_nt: TGTGCCAGCAGCGACCGACAGCATGGCTACACCTTC
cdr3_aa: CASSDRQHGYTF

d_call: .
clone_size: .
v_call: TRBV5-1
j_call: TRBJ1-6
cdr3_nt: TGCGCCAGCAGCTTAAAGGACAGTAATTCACCCCTCCACTTT
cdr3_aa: CASSLKDSNSPLHF

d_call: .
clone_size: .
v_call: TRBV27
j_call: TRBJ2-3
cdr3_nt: TGTGCCAGCAGTTTACGTGCAGGGACTCAAGATACGCAGTATTTT
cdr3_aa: CASSLRAGTQDTQYF

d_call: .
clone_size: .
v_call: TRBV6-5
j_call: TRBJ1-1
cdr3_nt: TGTGCCAGCAGTCCGAGGACAACGCGGCACACTGAAGCTTTCTTT
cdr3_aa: CASSPRTTRHTEAFF

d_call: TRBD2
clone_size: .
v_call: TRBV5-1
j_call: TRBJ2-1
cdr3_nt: TGCGCCAGCAGCCATCGACGGACTAGCGGGGGCGATGAGCAGTTCTTC
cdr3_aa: CASSHRRTSGGDEQFF

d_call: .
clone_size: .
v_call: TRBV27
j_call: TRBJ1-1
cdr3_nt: TGTGCCAGCAGTTTACAAAAGGGGTTGGGCACTGAAGCTTTCTTT
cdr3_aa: CASSLQKGLGTEAFF

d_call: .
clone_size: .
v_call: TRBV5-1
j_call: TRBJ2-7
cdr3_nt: TGCGCCAGCAGCGGAGACCTGGCCGACGAGCAGTACTTC
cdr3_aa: CASSGDLADEQYF

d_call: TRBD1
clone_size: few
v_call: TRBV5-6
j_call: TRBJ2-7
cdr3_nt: TGTGCCAGCAGCCCAGACAGGGGGCGAGGGTACGAGCAGTACTTC
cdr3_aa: CASSPDRGRGYEQYF

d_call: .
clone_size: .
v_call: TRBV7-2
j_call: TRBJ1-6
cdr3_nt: TGTGCCAGCAGCTTAAGGGGGACGTCGGGTAATTCACCCCTCCACTTT
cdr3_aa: CASSLRGTSGNSPLHF

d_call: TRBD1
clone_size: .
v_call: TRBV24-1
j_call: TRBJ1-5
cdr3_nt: TGTGCCACCAGTGATTCCCGGACAGGGTTGGGTCAGCCCCAGCATTTT
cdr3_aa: CATSDSRTGLGQPQHF

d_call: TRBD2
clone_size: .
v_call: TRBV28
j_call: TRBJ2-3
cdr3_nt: TGTGCCAGCAGTTCCCATGCTAGCGGGGGGAGGGATACGCAGTATTTT
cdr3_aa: CASSSHASGGRDTQYF

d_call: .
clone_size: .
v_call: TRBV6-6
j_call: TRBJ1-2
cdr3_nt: TGTGCCAGCCGAGTGAGAGACTATGGCTACACCTTC
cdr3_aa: CASRVRDYGYTF

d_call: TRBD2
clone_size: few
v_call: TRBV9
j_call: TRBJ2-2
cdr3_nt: TGTGCCAGCAGCGACAGCCTAGCGGATTTCAACACCGGGGAGCTGTTTTTT
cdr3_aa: CASSDSLADFNTGELFF

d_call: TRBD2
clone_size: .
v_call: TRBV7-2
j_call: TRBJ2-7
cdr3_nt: TGTGCCAGCAGCCACGCCCCCCGGGCTAGCGGGGGGAACGAGCAGTACTTC
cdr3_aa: CASSHAPRASGGNEQYF

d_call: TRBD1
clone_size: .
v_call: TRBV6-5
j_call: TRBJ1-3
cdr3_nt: TGTGCCAGCAGTTACTCGAATCAGGGGGCTGGAAACACCATATATTTT
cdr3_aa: CASSYSNQGAGNTIYF

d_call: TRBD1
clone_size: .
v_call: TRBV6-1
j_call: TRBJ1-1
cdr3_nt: TGTGCCAGCAGCCTACCCCACGACAGGGAAACTGAAGCTTTCTTT
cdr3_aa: CASSLPHDRETEAFF

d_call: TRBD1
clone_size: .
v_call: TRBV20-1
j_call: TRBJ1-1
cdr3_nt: TGCAGTGCTAGTGGAAGGGGGCGTTACACTGAAGCTTTCTTT
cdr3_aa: CSASGRGRYTEAFF

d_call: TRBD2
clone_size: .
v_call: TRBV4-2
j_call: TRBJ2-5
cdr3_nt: TGTGCCAGCAGCCAAGAAAAACTAGCGGGGTTCGCGTACTTC
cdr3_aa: CASSQEKLAGFAYF

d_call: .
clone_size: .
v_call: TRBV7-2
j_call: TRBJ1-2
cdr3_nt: TGTGCCAGCAGCTTAGCAATAGCCTCCCTTACCGGCTACACCTTC
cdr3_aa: CASSLAIASLTGYTF

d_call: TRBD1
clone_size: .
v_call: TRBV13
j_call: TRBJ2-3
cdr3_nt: TGTGCCAGCAGCCAAGACCAGGGACAGGGGATAGATACGCAGTATTTT
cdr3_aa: CASSQDQGQGIDTQYF

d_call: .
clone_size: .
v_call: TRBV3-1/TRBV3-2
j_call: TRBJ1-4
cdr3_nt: TGTGCCAGCAGCCACGGGGGGACTAATGAAAAACTGTTTTTT
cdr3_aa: CASSHGGTNEKLFF

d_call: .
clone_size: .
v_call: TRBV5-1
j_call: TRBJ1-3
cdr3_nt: TGCGCCAGCAGCCAACGACAGGCCTCCTCTGGAAACACCATATATTTT
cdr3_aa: CASSQRQASSGNTIYF

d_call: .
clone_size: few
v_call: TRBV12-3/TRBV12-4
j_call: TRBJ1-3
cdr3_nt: TGTGCCAGCAGTTTAGCAAGCGGACTCATATATTTT
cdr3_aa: CASSLASGLIYF

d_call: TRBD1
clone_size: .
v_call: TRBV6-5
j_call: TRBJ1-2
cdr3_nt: TGTGCCAGCAGACCGGGACAGTTATATGGCTACACCTTC
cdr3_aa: CASRPGQLYGYTF

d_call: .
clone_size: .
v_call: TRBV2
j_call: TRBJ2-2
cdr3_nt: TGTGCCAGCAGTGACCCCGGACAGTCCGGGGAGCTGTTTTTT
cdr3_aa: CASSDPGQSGELFF

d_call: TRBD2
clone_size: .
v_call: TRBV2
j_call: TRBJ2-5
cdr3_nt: TGTGCCAGCAGTGAGGCTAGCGGGGGCTCTGAGACCCAGTACTTC
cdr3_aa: CASSEASGGSETQYF

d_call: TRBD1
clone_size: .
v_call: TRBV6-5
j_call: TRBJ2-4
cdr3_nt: TGTGCCAGCAGAGGGGGCACCAACATTCAGTACTTC
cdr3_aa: CASRGGTNIQYF

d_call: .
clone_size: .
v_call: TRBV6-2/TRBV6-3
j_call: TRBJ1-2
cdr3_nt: TGTGCCAGCAGTTACTCGTCACCGGGTCCATTCGTGCGCTATGGCTACACCTTC
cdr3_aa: CASSYSSPGPFVRYGYTF

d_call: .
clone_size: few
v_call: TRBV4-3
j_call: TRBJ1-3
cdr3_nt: TGCGCCAGCAGCCAAGATTGGTCGAGCTCTGGAAACACCATATATTTT
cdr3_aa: CASSQDWSSSGNTIYF

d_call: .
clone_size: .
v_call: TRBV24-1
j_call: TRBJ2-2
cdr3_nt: TGTGCCACCAGTGTTCAGTCGAACACCGGGGAGCTGTTTTTT
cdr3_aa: CATSVQSNTGELFF

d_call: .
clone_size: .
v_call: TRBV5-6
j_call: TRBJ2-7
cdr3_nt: TGTGCCAGCAGCTTGGAACCAGACAGCGAGCAGTACTTC
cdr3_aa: CASSLEPDSEQYF